This TCR beta chain was sequenced during a study of a mutant IDH1 vaccine in newly diagnosed glioma. The CDR3 has 13 amino acids. With 6 bases clipped from V and 5 bases from J, the junction kept 7 bases outside the gene matches. The germline CDR1 and CDR2 sequences are SQVTM and ANQGSEA. The count of this clone is one. Time point reported: baseline, week 1 (first vaccination visit). The treatment denotes: pre-vaccination baseline after standard-of-care therapy. Astrocytomas found in donors were new, WHO grade 3 or 4, IDH1-mutant and ATRX-lost. Assay used: immunoSEQ multiplex PCR; TCRdb lists only in-frame clones, some missing. The table has tens of thousands of clones, roughly nine tenths seen once.

The chain couples TRBV29-1 to TRBJ1-2; 9 nucleotides agree with TRBD1. The source is a woman between 40 and 50 years old with glioma. The specimen was PBMCs, collected from a glioma patient treated with radiotherapy, temozolomide or both. The CDR3 loop is CSVTTGTGYGYTF. In nucleotides, the CDR3 is TGCAGCGTGACGACCGGGACAGGGTATGGCTACACCTTC.